The rows below give T cell receptor beta chains drawn from one sample of a study of beta chain features in type 1 diabetes. The assay was immunoSEQ multiplex PCR, and TCRdb's table has in-frame clones only and misses some. The sample has around 310,000 clones, around 10% seen once. The sample was naive CD4+ T cells from blood. These receptors were obtained from a woman aged 25 to 39 in good health. Each CDR3 is given with its conserved first and last residue. D genes are given only for firm matches. The listing skips clone size in some rows; elsewhere it reads once, few, many or a size class.

cdr3_aa,cdr3_nt,clone_size,j_call,d_call,v_call
CASSSPGQYPYEQYF,TGTGCCAGCAGCTCGCCGGGACAGTATCCCTACGAGCAGTACTTC,NA,TRBJ2-7,TRBD1,TRBV5-8
CASSASTGPRTGELFF,TGTGCCAGCAGCGCGTCGACAGGGCCCAGAACCGGGGAGCTGTTTTTT,NA,TRBJ2-2,TRBD1,TRBV7-3
CASKGGVGLSGANVLTF,TGTGCCAGCAAAGGAGGTGTGGGTCTCTCTGGGGCCAACGTCCTGACTTTC,NA,TRBJ2-6,NA,TRBV2
CASSYGGSLGNEQFF,TGTGCCAGCAGTTACGGCGGGAGCCTGGGCAATGAGCAGTTCTTC,NA,TRBJ2-1,TRBD2,TRBV6-6
CASSHRGNTEAFF,TGTGCCAGCAGTCACAGGGGGAACACTGAAGCTTTCTTT,NA,TRBJ1-1,TRBD1,TRBV27
CASSLAASGSATGELFF,TGTGCCAGCAGCTTGGCCGCTTCCGGGTCAGCGACCGGGGAGCTGTTTTTT,NA,TRBJ2-2,NA,TRBV5-4
CASRMTQGTDTQYF,TGTGCCAGCAGAATGACACAAGGCACAGATACGCAGTATTTT,few,TRBJ2-3,NA,TRBV7-2
CASTGTGSGYTF,TGTGCCAGTACCGGGACTGGGAGTGGCTACACCTTC,few,TRBJ1-2,NA,TRBV19
CASSRGTSGSLSYEQYF,TGTGCCAGCAGCCGTGGGACTAGCGGCAGCCTATCCTACGAGCAGTACTTC,few,TRBJ2-7,TRBD2,TRBV7-2
CASSPTSGGSYEQYF,TGCGCCAGCAGCCCGACTAGCGGGGGCTCCTACGAGCAGTACTTC,NA,TRBJ2-7,TRBD2,TRBV5-1
CASSSQGLAGYNEQFF,TGTGCCAGCAGTTCTCAGGGACTAGCGGGATACAATGAGCAGTTCTTC,NA,TRBJ2-1,TRBD2,TRBV28
CASSPRTGNTGELFF,TGTGCCAGCAGCCCGAGGACAGGAAACACCGGGGAGCTGTTTTTT,few,TRBJ2-2,TRBD1,TRBV7-3
CASGGQLGSYEQYF,TGTGCCAGTGGGGGACAGTTGGGGTCCTACGAGCAGTACTTC,NA,TRBJ2-7,TRBD1,TRBV19
CASSLVVSLNEAFF,TGTGCCAGCAGCTTAGTGGTGAGTTTGAATGAAGCTTTCTTT,NA,TRBJ1-1,NA,TRBV7-9
CASSAAGQYNEQFF,TGTGCCAGCAGTGCAGCGGGGCAGTACAATGAGCAGTTCTTC,NA,TRBJ2-1,TRBD2,TRBV27
CASSLERETLDEQFF,TGCGCCAGCAGTCTGGAGCGGGAGACTTTAGATGAGCAGTTCTTC,NA,TRBJ2-1,TRBD2,TRBV23-1
CASPPSGRATDTQYF,TGTGCCAGCCCCCCCTCCGGGAGAGCGACAGATACGCAGTATTTT,few,TRBJ2-3,NA,TRBV7-2
CASSPPGLADTDTQYF,TGTGCCAGCAGCCCCCCGGGACTAGCGGACACAGATACGCAGTATTTT,few,TRBJ2-3,TRBD2,TRBV7-9
CASSQGQGAVTEAFF,TGTGCCAGCAGCCAGGGACAGGGGGCAGTTACTGAAGCTTTCTTT,NA,TRBJ1-1,TRBD1,TRBV7-2
CATTAGARQGLETQYF,TGTGCCACCACAGCAGGAGCGAGACAGGGTCTAGAGACCCAGTACTTC,many,TRBJ2-5,TRBD1,TRBV7-9
CASSSGAGNYGYTF,TGTGCCAGCAGCTCAGGGGCTGGGAACTATGGCTACACCTTC,NA,TRBJ1-2,NA,TRBV28
CASSAGLARGQFF,TGCGCCAGCAGCGCGGGACTAGCGAGAGGGCAGTTCTTC,few,TRBJ2-1,TRBD2,TRBV4-3
CASSVQQGGYGYTF,TGTGCCAGCAGCGTTCAACAGGGCGGCTATGGCTACACCTTC,few,TRBJ1-2,NA,TRBV13
CATSILANEQYF,TGTGCCACCTCGATACTAGCCAACGAGCAGTACTTC,NA,TRBJ2-7,NA,TRBV10-3
CASSPPGGETQYF,TGTGCCAGCAGCCCCCCCGGGGGGGAGACCCAGTACTTC,NA,TRBJ2-5,TRBD2,TRBV7-2
CASSPPLGTVEQFF,TGTGCCAGCAGCCCGCCCCTAGGAACTGTTGAGCAGTTCTTC,few,TRBJ2-1,NA,TRBV5-6
CASSQRGTIYF,TGTGCCAGCAGCCAGAGGGGGACCATATATTTT,few,TRBJ1-3,NA,TRBV14
CASSLLAGERGSTDTQYF,TGTGCCAGCTCCCTCCTAGCGGGAGAGCGGGGTAGCACAGATACGCAGTATTTT,few,TRBJ2-3,TRBD2,TRBV18
CASSQEDGSSYNEQFF,TGCGCCAGCAGCCAAGAGGATGGGAGCTCCTACAATGAGCAGTTCTTC,NA,TRBJ2-1,NA,TRBV4-3
CASSLDGSSTDTQYF,TGTGCCAGCAGCTTGGACGGGTCTAGCACAGATACGCAGTATTTT,few,TRBJ2-3,NA,TRBV5-8
CSVAGQTNEKLFF,TGCAGCGTGGCTGGACAGACTAATGAAAAACTGTTTTTT,few,TRBJ1-4,NA,TRBV29-1
CASSLRDTNQPQHF,TGTGCCAGTAGCCTCCGGGACACCAATCAGCCCCAGCATTTT,NA,TRBJ1-5,NA,TRBV19
CASSLEKREGREQYF,TGCGCCAGCAGCTTGGAGAAGCGGGAGGGTCGGGAGCAGTACTTC,NA,TRBJ2-7,TRBD2,TRBV5-1
CASSFGLAGGRTDTQYF,TGTGCCAGCAGCTTCGGACTAGCGGGAGGACGCACAGATACGCAGTATTTT,NA,TRBJ2-3,TRBD2,TRBV7-9
CSVALSPNPNYGYTF,TGCAGCGTTGCGCTCAGTCCAAATCCCAACTATGGCTACACCTTC,few,TRBJ1-2,NA,TRBV29-1
CASSRTRDSYNEQFF,TGTGCCAGCTCGCGAACTAGGGATTCGTACAATGAGCAGTTCTTC,few,TRBJ2-1,NA,TRBV18